Listed below are T cell receptor beta chains from one sample, sequenced in a study of control samples from healthy donors and cancer patients. The repertoire was sequenced with immunoSEQ multiplex PCR; TCRdb's copy has only in-frame clones and lacks some. The repertoire includes some 140,000 clones, about 94% of them detected once, and 4.5% to 6% sits in the top ten. What was sequenced was blood. All receptors come from a man in his forties in good health. The CDR3 runs from the conserved cysteine through the conserved F or W. D genes are given only for firm matches. A clone size is listed for some rows: how often the clone was seen (once, few, many), or a class if it is expanded.

D gene	V gene	J gene	clone size	CDR3 protein	CDR3 DNA
NA	TRBV6-5	TRBJ2-1	NA	CASSYGRVDEQFF	TGTGCCAGCAGTTATGGCAGGGTGGATGAGCAGTTCTTC
NA	TRBV14	TRBJ1-4	NA	CASSQDQPPLGKLFF	TGTGCCAGCAGCCAAGATCAACCCCCTTTGGGGAAACTGTTTTTT
NA	TRBV6-1	TRBJ2-2	NA	CASSVQGFANTGELFF	TGTGCCAGCAGTGTACAGGGATTTGCGAACACCGGGGAGCTGTTTTTT
TRBD2	TRBV6-1	TRBJ2-3	NA	CASSEAGPGTITDTQYF	TGTGCCAGCAGTGAAGCGGGCCCAGGGACTATCACAGATACGCAGTATTTT
TRBD2	TRBV11-2	TRBJ2-3	NA	CASSLAGGAWDTQYF	TGTGCCAGCAGCTTAGCCGGGGGGGCGTGGGATACGCAGTATTTT
NA	TRBV24-1	TRBJ2-4	NA	CATSENSRTNIQYF	TGTGCCACCAGTGAGAACTCAAGGACAAACATTCAGTACTTC
NA	TRBV9	TRBJ1-2	NA	CASSPLAGNYGYTF	TGTGCCAGCAGCCCCCTCGCCGGAAACTATGGCTACACCTTC
NA	TRBV10-3	TRBJ2-2	NA	CAISQDPDTGELFF	TGTGCCATCAGTCAGGACCCGGACACCGGGGAGCTGTTTTTT
NA	TRBV12-5	TRBJ2-7	NA	CASGSTTGSYEQYF	TGTGCTAGTGGTTCGACCACAGGCTCCTACGAGCAGTACTTC
NA	TRBV6-5	TRBJ1-1	NA	CASSYGQGNTEAFF	TGTGCCAGCAGTTACGGGCAGGGTAACACTGAAGCTTTCTTT
NA	TRBV7-9	TRBJ2-7	NA	CASSFPGHYEQYF	TGTGCCAGCAGCTTCCCAGGACACTACGAGCAGTACTTC
TRBD1	TRBV27	TRBJ1-1	NA	CASRGQGIEAFF	TGTGCCAGCAGGGGACAGGGTATTGAAGCTTTCTTT
NA	TRBV19	TRBJ1-6	NA	CASSIKGSYNSPLHF	TGTGCCAGTAGTATAAAGGGGTCCTATAATTCACCCCTCCACTTT
TRBD1	TRBV6-2/TRBV6-3	TRBJ2-7	once	CASSRTGQGSYEQYF	TGTGCCAGCAGCCGAACGGGACAGGGCTCCTACGAGCAGTACTTC
TRBD1	TRBV11-2	TRBJ1-4	NA	CASSLGPRGGGSEKLFF	TGTGCCAGCAGCTTAGGCCCCCGAGGGGGCGGGAGTGAAAAACTGTTTTTT
NA	TRBV2	TRBJ1-1	NA	CASTPRDFTTEAFF	TGTGCCAGCACCCCCCGGGATTTCACTACTGAAGCTTTCTTT
NA	TRBV29-1	TRBJ2-7	NA	CSVESYGYEQYF	TGCAGCGTTGAAAGCTACGGATACGAGCAGTACTTC
TRBD2	TRBV18	TRBJ2-1	NA	CASSPPVAGGLLEQFF	TGTGCCAGCTCACCACCGGTAGCGGGGGGGCTGTTGGAGCAGTTCTTC
NA	TRBV3-1/TRBV3-2	TRBJ2-3	once	CASSLTSTDTQYF	TGTGCCAGCAGCCTAACGAGCACAGATACGCAGTATTTT
NA	TRBV29-1	TRBJ1-3	NA	CSGKDSGNTIYF	TGCAGCGGTAAGGACTCTGGAAACACCATATATTTT
NA	TRBV6-2/TRBV6-3	TRBJ1-1	NA	CASSQGAGEAFF	TGTGCCAGCAGTCAAGGGGCTGGGGAAGCTTTCTTT
TRBD2	TRBV28	TRBJ2-5	NA	CASSLGGEETQYF	TGTGCCAGCAGTTTGGGGGGGGAAGAGACCCAGTACTTC
TRBD2	TRBV10-3	TRBJ2-7	NA	CAISEIAGGPYEQYF	TGTGCCATCAGTGAGATAGCGGGGGGACCCTACGAGCAGTACTTC
TRBD2	TRBV4-1	TRBJ2-3	NA	CASSRSGGPDTQYF	TGCGCCAGCAGCCGAAGCGGGGGGCCAGATACGCAGTATTTT
TRBD1	TRBV18	TRBJ1-2	NA	CASFSGTGDYTF	TGTGCCAGCTTCTCCGGGACAGGGGACTACACCTTC
NA	TRBV4-1	TRBJ2-7	once	CASSQEWQGSYEQYF	TGCGCCAGCAGCCAAGAATGGCAGGGTTCCTACGAGCAGTACTTC
TRBD1	TRBV19	TRBJ1-3	NA	CASSGRSTGNPTSGNTIYF	TGTGCCAGTAGCGGAAGATCGACAGGGAACCCGACCTCTGGAAACACCATATATTTT
NA	TRBV9	TRBJ1-1	NA	CASSPTAGNTEAFF	TGTGCCAGCAGCCCTACCGCAGGGAACACTGAAGCTTTCTTT
NA	TRBV6-1	TRBJ1-5	NA	CASSVTGTGGSSNQPQHF	TGTGCCAGCAGTGTAACGGGGACCGGCGGTAGCAGCAATCAGCCCCAGCATTTT
NA	TRBV19	TRBJ1-4	NA	CASSIVVAREKLFF	TGTGCCAGTAGTATAGTGGTGGCCAGGGAAAAACTGTTTTTT
NA	TRBV6-2/TRBV6-3	TRBJ1-1	NA	CASSYSHGAGDTEAFF	TGTGCCAGCAGTTACTCGCATGGGGCGGGAGACACTGAAGCTTTCTTT
NA	TRBV19	TRBJ1-5	NA	CASRLRGGQPQHF	TGTGCCAGTAGGCTAAGAGGTGGGCAGCCCCAGCATTTT
TRBD1	TRBV7-9	TRBJ1-2	NA	CASSFTGGSNYGYTF	TGTGCCAGCAGCTTTACAGGGGGCTCAAACTATGGCTACACCTTC
NA	TRBV18	TRBJ2-5	once	CASSDASETQYF	TGTGCCAGCTCGGACGCATCCGAGACCCAGTACTTC
NA	TRBV30	TRBJ1-3	NA	CAWRRWRSGNTIYF	TGTGCCTGGAGGCGGTGGCGCTCTGGAAACACCATATATTTT
NA	TRBV24-1	TRBJ2-1	once	CATSDLEEEQFF	TGTGCCACCAGTGACCTAGAGGAGGAGCAGTTCTTC
NA	TRBV21-1	TRBJ1-1	NA	CASSKSEAFF	TGTGCCAGCAGCAAATCCGAAGCTTTCTTT
NA	TRBV5-8	TRBJ1-5	NA	CASSPTTVDSNQPQHF	TGTGCCAGCAGCCCCACGACGGTCGATAGCAATCAGCCCCAGCATTTT
NA	TRBV6-1	TRBJ1-3	NA	CASSEGGLAGGISGNTIYF	TGTGCCAGCAGTGAAGGGGGCCTGGCAGGTGGCATCTCTGGAAACACCATATATTTT
NA	TRBV5-1	TRBJ1-4	NA	CASSWSGADEKLFF	TGCGCCAGCAGCTGGAGCGGGGCGGATGAAAAACTGTTTTTT
NA	TRBV5-1	TRBJ1-3	NA	CASSLVAGSGNTIYF	TGCGCCAGCAGCTTGGTTGCAGGCTCTGGAAACACCATATATTTT
TRBD1	TRBV24-1	TRBJ2-7	NA	CATSDSGTGGSEQYF	TGTGCCACCAGTGATTCCGGGACAGGGGGCAGCGAGCAGTACTTC
NA	TRBV27	TRBJ1-2	NA	CASSLNQGRTYGYTF	TGTGCCAGCAGCCTTAACCAGGGACGGACGTATGGCTACACCTTC
TRBD1	TRBV27	TRBJ1-2	NA	CASTSRGGGYGYTF	TGTGCCAGCACCTCCAGGGGGGGCGGCTATGGCTACACCTTC
NA	TRBV28	TRBJ1-1	NA	CATTSGSAFF	TGTGCCACGACCTCCGGGTCCGCTTTCTTT
TRBD1	TRBV6-5	TRBJ1-5	NA	CASSWDRGSNQPQHF	TGTGCCAGCAGTTGGGACAGGGGTAGCAATCAGCCCCAGCATTTT